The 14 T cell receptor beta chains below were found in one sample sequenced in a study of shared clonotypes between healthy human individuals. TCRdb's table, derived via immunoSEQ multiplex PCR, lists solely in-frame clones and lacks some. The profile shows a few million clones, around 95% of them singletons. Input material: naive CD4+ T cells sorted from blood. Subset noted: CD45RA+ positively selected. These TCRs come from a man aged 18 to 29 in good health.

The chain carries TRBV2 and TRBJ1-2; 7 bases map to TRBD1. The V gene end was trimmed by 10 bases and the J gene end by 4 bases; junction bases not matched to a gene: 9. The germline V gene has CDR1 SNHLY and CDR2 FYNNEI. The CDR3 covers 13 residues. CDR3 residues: CATATGASYGYTF. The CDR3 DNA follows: TGTGCCACCGCAACAGGGGCCTCCTATGGCTACACCTTC.

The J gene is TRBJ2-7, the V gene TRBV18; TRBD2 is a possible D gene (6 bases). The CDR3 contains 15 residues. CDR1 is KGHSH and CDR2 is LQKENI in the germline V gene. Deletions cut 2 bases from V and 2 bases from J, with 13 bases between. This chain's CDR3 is CASSPVQTGAYEQYF. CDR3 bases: TGTGCCAGCTCACCAGTCCAAACGGGGGCCTACGAGCAGTACTTC. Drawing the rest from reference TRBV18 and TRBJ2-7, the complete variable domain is NAGVMQNPRHLVRRRGQEARLRCSPMKGHSHVYWYRQLPEEGLKFMVYLQKENIIDESGMPKERFSAEFPKEGPSILRIQQVVRGDSAAYFCASSPVQTGAYEQYFGPGTRLTVT.

CDR3 in DNA: TGTGCCTGGAGTTGGGACAGGGCCGCCTACGAGCAGTACTTC. This translates into CAWSWDRAAYEQYF. The chain joins TRBV30 to TRBJ2-7, with 9 bases that match TRBD1. This CDR3 has 14 residues. The junction had 4 bases not matched to a gene; V was cut back by 2 bases and J by 2 bases. CDR1 and CDR2 (germline): GTSNPN, SVGIG (reference sequence).

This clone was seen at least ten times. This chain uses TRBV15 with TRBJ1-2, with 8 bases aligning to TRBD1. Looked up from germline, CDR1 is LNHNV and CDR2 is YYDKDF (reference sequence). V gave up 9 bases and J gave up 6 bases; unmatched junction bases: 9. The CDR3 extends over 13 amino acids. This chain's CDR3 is CATGLDRADGYTF. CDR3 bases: TGTGCCACAGGGTTGGACAGGGCAGATGGCTACACCTTC.

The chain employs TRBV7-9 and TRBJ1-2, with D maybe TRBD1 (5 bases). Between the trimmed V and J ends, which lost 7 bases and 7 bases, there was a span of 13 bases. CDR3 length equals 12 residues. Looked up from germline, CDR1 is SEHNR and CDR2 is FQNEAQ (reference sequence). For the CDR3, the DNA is TGTGCCAGCACCTCTGGGACGGGTGGCTACACCTTC. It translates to CASTSGTGGYTF.

The CDR3 spells CASSTSGAGANVLTF. CDR3 nucleotides: TGTGCCAGCAGCACTTCCGGCGCTGGGGCCAACGTCCTGACTTTC. The chain employs TRBV7-9 and TRBJ2-6; D unclear. The germline CDR1 and CDR2 sequences are SEHNR and FQNEAQ (reference sequence). The CDR3 runs to 15 residues. The V and J ends lost 5 bases and 2 bases respectively, with 10 bases between them.

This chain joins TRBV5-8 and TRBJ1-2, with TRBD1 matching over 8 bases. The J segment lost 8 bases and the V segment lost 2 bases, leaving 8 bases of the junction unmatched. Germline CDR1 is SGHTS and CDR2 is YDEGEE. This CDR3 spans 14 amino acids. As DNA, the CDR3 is TGTGCCAGCAGCTTCAAGGACAGGGCCAAAGGCTACACCTTC. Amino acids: CASSFKDRAKGYTF.

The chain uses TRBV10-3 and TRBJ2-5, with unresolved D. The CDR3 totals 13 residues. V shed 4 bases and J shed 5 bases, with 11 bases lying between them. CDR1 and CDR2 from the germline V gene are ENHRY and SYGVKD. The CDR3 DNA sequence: TGTGCCATCAGTGTTGGGAACGAGGAGACCCAGTACTTC. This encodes CAISVGNEETQYF.

The CDR3 here is CASGLAGRSYNEQFF. In DNA, the CDR3 is TGTGCTAGTGGTTTAGCGGGACGGAGCTACAATGAGCAGTTCTTC. This chain uses TRBV12-5 with TRBJ2-1; 7 bases line up with TRBD2. Unmatched junction bases numbered 5, after V lost 3 bases and J lost 3 bases. Per the germline V gene, CDR1 is LGHNT and CDR2 is FRNRAP. The CDR3 runs 15 residues.

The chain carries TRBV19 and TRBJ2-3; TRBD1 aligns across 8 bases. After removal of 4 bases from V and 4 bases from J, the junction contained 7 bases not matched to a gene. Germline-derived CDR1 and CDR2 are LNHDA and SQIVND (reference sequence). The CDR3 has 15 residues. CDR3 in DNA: TGTGCCAGTAGTAACAGGGGGGCGCACGCAGATACGCAGTATTTT. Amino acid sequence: CASSNRGAHADTQYF.

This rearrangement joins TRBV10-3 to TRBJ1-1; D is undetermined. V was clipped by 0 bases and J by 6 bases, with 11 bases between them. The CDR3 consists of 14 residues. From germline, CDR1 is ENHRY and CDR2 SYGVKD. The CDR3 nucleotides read TGTGCCATCAGTGAGTCCGGAGGGTCGGCTGAAGCTTTCTTT. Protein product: CAISESGGSAEAFF.

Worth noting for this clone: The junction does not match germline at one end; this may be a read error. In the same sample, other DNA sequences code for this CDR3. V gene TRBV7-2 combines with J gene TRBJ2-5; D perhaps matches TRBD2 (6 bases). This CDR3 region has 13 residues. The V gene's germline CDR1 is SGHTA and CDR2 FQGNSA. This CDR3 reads CASSLAFQETQYF. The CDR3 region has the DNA TGTGCCAGCAGCCTAGCGTTCCAAGAGACCCAGTACTTC.

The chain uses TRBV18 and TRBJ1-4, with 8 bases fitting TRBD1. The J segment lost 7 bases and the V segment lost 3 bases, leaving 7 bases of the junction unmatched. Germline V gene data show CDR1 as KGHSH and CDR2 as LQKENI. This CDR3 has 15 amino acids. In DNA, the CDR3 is TGTGCCAGCTCACCCGACAGGGGTACGAGTGAAAAACTGTTTTTT. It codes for CASSPDRGTSEKLFF.

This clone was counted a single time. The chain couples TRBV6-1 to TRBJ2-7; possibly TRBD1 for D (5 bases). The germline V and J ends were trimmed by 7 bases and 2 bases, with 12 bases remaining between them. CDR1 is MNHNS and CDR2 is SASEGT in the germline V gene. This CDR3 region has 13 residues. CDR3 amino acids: CASTAGKTYEQYF. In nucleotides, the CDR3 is TGTGCCAGCACGGCAGGGAAAACCTACGAGCAGTACTTC.